This TCR beta chain is from a study of T cell changes during pregnancy in multiple sclerosis. Some clones are missing from TCRdb's copy, which holds only in-frame ones; the method was immunoSEQ multiplex PCR. In the table there are about 76,000 clones, 93% of which are singletons. This CDR3 is 15 amino acids long. Per germline, CDR1 MGHDK and CDR2 SYGVNS. V lost 2 bases and J 7 bases, leaving 14 bases between the germline ends. The source is a female donor with multiple sclerosis, enrolled in a pregnancy study. V gene TRBV25-1 combines with J gene TRBJ2-2; weak D call: TRBD1 (6 bases). This material consisted of peripheral blood, taken in the second trimester of pregnancy. The CDR3 DNA is TGTGCCAGCAGTGAACTAGGACAGTCTGGCGGGGAGCTGTTTTTT. Its translation: CASSELGQSGGELFF.